This T cell receptor beta chain was observed in a study of fetal regulatory T cell absence and autoimmunity. The assay was immunoSEQ multiplex PCR, and TCRdb's table has in-frame clones only and misses some. The sample contains 95,000 to 100,000 clones, about two thirds of which appear only once. V shed 2 bases and J 3 bases; nucleotides not matched to a gene: 10. Germline V gene data show CDR1 as GTSNPN and CDR2 as SVGIG (reference sequence). There are 16 residues in the CDR3. The receptor was isolated from a male donor with IPEX syndrome. Sequenced sample: pancreas tissue. V is TRBV30 and J is TRBJ1-3; 7 positions match TRBD1. CDR3 DNA: TGTGCCTGGAGTATCCGGAGACAGGGAGGTGGAAACACCATATATTTT. Its protein is CAWSIRRQGGGNTIYF. The whole variable domain, remainder taken from reference TRBV30 and TRBJ1-3, is SQTIHQWPATLVQPVGSPLSLECTVEGTSNPNLYWYRQAAGRGLQLLFYSVGIGQISSEVPQNLSASRPQDRQFILSSKKLLLSDSGFYLCAWSIRRQGGGNTIYFGEGSWLTVV.